This T cell receptor beta chain was sequenced in a study of cytomegalovirus exposure and HLA in healthy donors. Note on this clone: Its antigen remains unknown.

Study results and limitations: With further analysis later on, most CMV-associated TCR beta chains appeared HLA-restricted. For cytomegalovirus status, the classifier reportedly gave diagnoses with high specificity and sensitivity. A later analysis showed TCR association rates differing by HLA locus, peaking at DRB1 and lowest at HLA-C.

The V segment lost 10 bases and the J segment 8 bases; nucleotides outside the gene matches: 19. This CDR3 has 16 amino acids. Germline V CDR1 and CDR2: SGHVS, FQNEAQ. Vbeta (60) and Jbeta (13) primers were used in the PCR. Sequencing used immunoSEQ multiplex PCR; TCRdb keeps in-frame clones, though not all of them. This sample has roughly 130,000 clones; 60% to 75% occur once, and the top ten carry 5.8%. The sample was PBMCs. The sequence was obtained from a woman between 45 and 60 years old in good health and CMV-seropositive. The chain has TRBV7-8 and TRBJ2-1; TRBD2 matches at 8 bases. The CDR3 nucleotides read TGTGCCATCCCCGGGGCGGGGGGACTTTACTTCGATGAGCAGTTCTTC. It codes for CAIPGAGGLYFDEQFF.